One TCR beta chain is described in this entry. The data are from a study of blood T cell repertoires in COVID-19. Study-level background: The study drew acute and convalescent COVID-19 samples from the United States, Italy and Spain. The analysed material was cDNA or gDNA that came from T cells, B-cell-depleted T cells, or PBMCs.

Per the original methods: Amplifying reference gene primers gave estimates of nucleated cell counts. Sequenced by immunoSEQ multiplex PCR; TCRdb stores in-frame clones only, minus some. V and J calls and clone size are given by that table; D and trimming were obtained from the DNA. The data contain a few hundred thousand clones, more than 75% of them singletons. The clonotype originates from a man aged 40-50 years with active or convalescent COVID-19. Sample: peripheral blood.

CDR3 region: CASSFNRESWNTEAFF. DNA of the CDR3: TGCGCCAGCAGCTTTAATCGGGAGAGTTGGAACACTGAAGCTTTCTTT. The rearrangement joins TRBV5-1 to TRBJ1-1; D call uncertain. V gave up 2 bases and J gave up 1 base, with 15 bases separating them. Germline lookup yields CDR1 SGHRS and CDR2 YFSETQ. The length of the CDR3 is 16 residues. The whole variable domain, filled in from reference TRBV5-1 and TRBJ1-1, reads KAGVTQTPRYLIKTRGQQVTLSCSPISGHRSVSWYQQTPGQGLQFLFEYFSETQRNKGNFPGRFSGRQFSNSRSEMNVSTLELGDSALYLCASSFNRESWNTEAFFGQGTRLTVV.